This T cell receptor (beta chain) was documented in a study of shared clonotypes between healthy human individuals. Trimming stripped 0 bases from V and 1 base from J, with 9 bases between. The CDR3 totals 15 residues. From germline, CDR1 is SGDLS and CDR2 YYNGEE. About this clone: Its antigen is currently unknown.

Regarding the study as a whole: Compared with memory subsets, naive subsets generally had larger estimated richness. Non-shared clonotypes were found to have lower generation probabilities than the clonotypes that were shared by all four of the sorted-subset donors.

The sorted-subset replicate PCRs were given around 190 ng DNA, which is around 29,000 T cell genomes. Method: immunoSEQ multiplex PCR; TCRdb's copy keeps in-frame clones and lacks some. The sample holds hundreds of thousands of clones, roughly 70% seen once. The TCR sequence derives from a woman in her 30s in good health. The sequenced sample was memory CD4+ T cells sorted from blood. Described subset: CD45RA-negative fraction. The J gene is TRBJ2-3, the V gene TRBV9; D might be TRBD2 (5 bases). CDR3: CASSVEVGGTDTQYF. CDR3 in DNA: TGTGCCAGCAGCGTAGAGGTGGGAGGCACAGATACGCAGTATTTT.